This T cell receptor (beta chain) was retrieved from a study of radiotherapy plus CTLA-4 blockade in lung cancer. Profiled with immunoSEQ multiplex PCR; TCRdb holds only in-frame clones, not every one. The sample records 53,000 or so clones, roughly 88% being singletons. This CDR3 has 13 residues. Germline V CDR1 and CDR2: LNHDA, SQIVND (reference sequence). The V gene lost 4 bases and the J gene lost 6 bases, with 13 bases spanning the gap. About this clone: Its antigen is currently unknown.

General observations from the study: Some TCR clones had been derived from tumors. These clones expanded in peripheral blood after radiotherapy plus ipilimumab.

This receptor was taken from a human donor with non-small cell lung cancer whose response to radiotherapy plus ipilimumab could not be evaluated. The genes are TRBV19 and TRBJ2-7, with D tentatively TRBD1 (6 bases). The sample was peripheral blood, taken from a patient treated with radiotherapy plus ipilimumab. The chain's CDR3 is CASSTALGGEQYF. CDR3 sequence (DNA): TGTGCCAGTAGTACGGCATTAGGGGGCGAGCAGTACTTC. Full variable domain (outside the CDR3, taken from reference TRBV19 and TRBJ2-7): DGGITQSPKYLFRKEGQNVTLSCEQNLNHDAMYWYRQDPGQGLRLIYYSQIVNDFQKGDIAEGYSVSREKKESFPLTVTSAQKNPTAFYLCASSTALGGEQYFGPGTRLTVT.